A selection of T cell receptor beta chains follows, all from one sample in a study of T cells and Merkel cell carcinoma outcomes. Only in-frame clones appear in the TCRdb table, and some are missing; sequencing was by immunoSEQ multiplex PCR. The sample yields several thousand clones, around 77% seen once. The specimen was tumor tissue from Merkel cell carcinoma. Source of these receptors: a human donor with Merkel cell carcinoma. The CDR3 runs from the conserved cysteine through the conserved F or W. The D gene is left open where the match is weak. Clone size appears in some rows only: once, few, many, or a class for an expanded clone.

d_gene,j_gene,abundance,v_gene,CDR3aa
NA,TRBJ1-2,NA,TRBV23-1,CAGERVANYGYTF
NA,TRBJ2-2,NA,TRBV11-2,CASSSPTGSTGELFF
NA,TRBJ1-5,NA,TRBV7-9,CASSAPGGNQPQHF
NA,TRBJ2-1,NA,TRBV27,CASSRQVRADSSYNEQFF
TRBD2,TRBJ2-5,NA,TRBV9,CASSVGPGTSDETQYF
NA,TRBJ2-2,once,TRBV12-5,CASGLVVGAGELFF
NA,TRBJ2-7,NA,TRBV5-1,CASSLSGDREQYF
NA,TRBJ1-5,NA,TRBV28,CASFRGTNQPQHF
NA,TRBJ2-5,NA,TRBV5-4,CASSLYGGGETQYF
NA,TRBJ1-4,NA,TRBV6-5,CASSYSGGFVQLFF
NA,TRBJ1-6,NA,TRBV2,CASNQMSSYNSPLHF
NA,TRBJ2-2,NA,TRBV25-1,CASSAGELFF
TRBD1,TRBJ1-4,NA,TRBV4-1,CASSQGAGTGGAFNEKLFF
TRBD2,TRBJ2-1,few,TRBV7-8,CASSLAGGPGDEQFF
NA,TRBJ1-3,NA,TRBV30,CAWSVRGGNSGNTIYF
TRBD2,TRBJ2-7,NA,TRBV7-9,CASSSPWGLAGYEQYF
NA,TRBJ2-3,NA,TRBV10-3,CAISEGVSSTDTQYF
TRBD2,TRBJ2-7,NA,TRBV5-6,CASSLWLAVFSYEQYF
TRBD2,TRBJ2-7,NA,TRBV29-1,CSVLAGGLSEQYF
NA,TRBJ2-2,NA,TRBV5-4,CASSFFVGYRGGELFF
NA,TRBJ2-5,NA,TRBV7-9,CASSTTLWGQETQYF
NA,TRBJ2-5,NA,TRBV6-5,CASSYSNVRTTGTQYF
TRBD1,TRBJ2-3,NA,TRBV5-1,CASSWDRVTDTQYF
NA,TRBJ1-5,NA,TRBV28,CASNPPISNQPQHF
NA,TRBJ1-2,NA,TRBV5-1,CASSPDRMNYGYTF
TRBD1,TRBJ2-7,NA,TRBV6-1,CASRADRSSYEQYF
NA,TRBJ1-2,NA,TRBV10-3,CAISEPPSYGYTF
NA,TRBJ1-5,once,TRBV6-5,CASRTSNQPQHF
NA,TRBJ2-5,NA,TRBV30,CAWSVTGSAQYF
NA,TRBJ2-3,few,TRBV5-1,CASRGSPLSDTQYF
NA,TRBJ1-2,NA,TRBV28,CASSFGAGGYGYTF
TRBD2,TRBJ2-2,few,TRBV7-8,CASSLGASGSSGELFF
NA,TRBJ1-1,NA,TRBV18,CASSQRQMNTEAFF
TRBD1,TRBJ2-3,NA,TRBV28,CASSLTPFAGTATDTQYF
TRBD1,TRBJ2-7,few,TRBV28,CASSRVGQVSPFDEQYF
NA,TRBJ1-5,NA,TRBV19,CASSGGYNQPQHF
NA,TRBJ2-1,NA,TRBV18,CASSPMASMDEQFF
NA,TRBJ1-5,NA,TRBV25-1,CASSEYLSNQPQHF
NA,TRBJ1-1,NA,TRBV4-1,CASSQERDTEAFF
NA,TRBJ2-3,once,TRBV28,CASSPLGFTDTQYF
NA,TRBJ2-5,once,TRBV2,CAGWVWREATGAQYF
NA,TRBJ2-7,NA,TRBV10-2,CASTTAYEQYF
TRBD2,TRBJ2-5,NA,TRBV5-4,CASSRDFAGGETQYF
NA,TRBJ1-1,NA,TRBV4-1,CASSQGGVGEAPATEAFF
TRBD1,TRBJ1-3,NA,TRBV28,CASSLGAGGYAGNTIYF
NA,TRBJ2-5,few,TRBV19,CASSIDPNQETQYF
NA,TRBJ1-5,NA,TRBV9,CASSVGPLWNQPQHF
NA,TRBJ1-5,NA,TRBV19,CVTKIDGSYQPQHF
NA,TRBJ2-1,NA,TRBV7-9,CASTPGQDRLGGDEQFF
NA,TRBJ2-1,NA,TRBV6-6,CASSYPGREQFF
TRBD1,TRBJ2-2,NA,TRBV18,CASSPPGQGASGELFF
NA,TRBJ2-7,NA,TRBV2,CASSEALYRSYEQYF
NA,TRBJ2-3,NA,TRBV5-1,CASSLGATYTDTQYF